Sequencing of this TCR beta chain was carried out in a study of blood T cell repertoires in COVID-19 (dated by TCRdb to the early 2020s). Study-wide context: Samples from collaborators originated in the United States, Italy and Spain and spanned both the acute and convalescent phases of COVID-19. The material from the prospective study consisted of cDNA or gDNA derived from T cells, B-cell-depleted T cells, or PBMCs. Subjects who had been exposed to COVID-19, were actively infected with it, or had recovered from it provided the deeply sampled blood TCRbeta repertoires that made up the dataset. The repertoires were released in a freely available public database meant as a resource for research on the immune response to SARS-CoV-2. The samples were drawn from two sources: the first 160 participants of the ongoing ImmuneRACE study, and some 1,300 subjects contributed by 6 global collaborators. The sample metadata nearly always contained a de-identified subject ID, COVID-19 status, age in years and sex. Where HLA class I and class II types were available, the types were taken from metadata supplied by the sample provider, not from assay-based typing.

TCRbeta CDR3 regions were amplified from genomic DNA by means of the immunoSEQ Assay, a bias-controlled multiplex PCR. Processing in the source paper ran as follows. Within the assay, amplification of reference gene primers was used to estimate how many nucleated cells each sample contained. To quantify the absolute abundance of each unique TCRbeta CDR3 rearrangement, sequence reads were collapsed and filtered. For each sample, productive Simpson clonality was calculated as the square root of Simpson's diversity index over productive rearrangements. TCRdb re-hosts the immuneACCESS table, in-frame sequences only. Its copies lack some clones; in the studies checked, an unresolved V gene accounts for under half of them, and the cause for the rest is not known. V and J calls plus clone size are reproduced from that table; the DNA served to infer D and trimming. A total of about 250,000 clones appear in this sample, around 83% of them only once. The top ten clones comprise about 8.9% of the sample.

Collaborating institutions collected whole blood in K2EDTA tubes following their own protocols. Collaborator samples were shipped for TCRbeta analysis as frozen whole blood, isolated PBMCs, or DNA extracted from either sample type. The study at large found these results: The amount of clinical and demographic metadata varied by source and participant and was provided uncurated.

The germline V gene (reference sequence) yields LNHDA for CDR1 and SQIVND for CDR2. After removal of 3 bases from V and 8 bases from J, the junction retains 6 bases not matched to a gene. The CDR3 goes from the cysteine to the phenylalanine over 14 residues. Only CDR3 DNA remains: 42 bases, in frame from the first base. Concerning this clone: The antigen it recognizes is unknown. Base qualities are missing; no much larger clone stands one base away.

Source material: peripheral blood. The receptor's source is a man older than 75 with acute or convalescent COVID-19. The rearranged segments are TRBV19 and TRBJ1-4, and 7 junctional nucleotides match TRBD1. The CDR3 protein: CASSIGQGQEKLFF. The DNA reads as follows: TGTGCCAGTAGTATCGGCCAGGGACAGGAAAAACTGTTTTTT. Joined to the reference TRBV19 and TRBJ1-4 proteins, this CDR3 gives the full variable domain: DGGITQSPKYLFRKEGQNVTLSCEQNLNHDAMYWYRQDPGQGLRLIYYSQIVNDFQKGDIAEGYSVSREKKESFPLTVTSAQKNPTAFYLCASSIGQGQEKLFFGSGTQLSVL.